The rows below give T cell receptor beta chains drawn from one sample of a study of blood T cell repertoires in COVID-19. Libraries were prepared by immunoSEQ multiplex PCR; TCRdb keeps only in-frame clonotypes and omits some of them. The sample yields roughly 360,000 clones, about 89% seen once. What was sequenced was PBMCs or T cells enriched from blood (not recorded which). These receptors originate from a man under 40 who had recovered from COVID-19. Both conserved end residues are part of each CDR3. D genes are given only for firm matches. Size tells how often a clone was seen (once, few, many) or the class of an expanded clone, and some rows leave it out.

d_gene,abundance,j_gene,v_gene,CDR3aa,CDR3nt
TRBD1,.,TRBJ2-7,TRBV6-2/TRBV6-3,CASSYPTPGQTSYEQYF,TGTGCCAGCAGTTACCCAACCCCGGGACAGACCTCCTACGAGCAGTACTTC
TRBD2,.,TRBJ2-3,TRBV9,CASSTTPGGRTDTQYF,TGTGCCAGCAGCACGACTCCGGGGGGGCGCACAGATACGCAGTATTTT
TRBD1,.,TRBJ2-7,TRBV7-6,CASSHMDRVHEQYF,TGTGCCAGCAGCCACATGGACAGGGTCCACGAGCAGTACTTC
TRBD1,.,TRBJ1-1,TRBV18,CASSEAGGMTPEAFF,TGTGCCAGCTCAGAGGCAGGGGGGATGACGCCTGAAGCTTTCTTT
.,.,TRBJ1-6,TRBV2,CASSPSPGTSGSYNSPLHF,TGTGCCAGCAGTCCGTCCCCTGGAACTTCGGGCTCCTATAATTCACCCCTCCACTTT
.,.,TRBJ1-4,TRBV5-1,CASTPGGVNEKLFF,TGCGCCAGCACCCCGGGAGGGGTTAATGAAAAACTGTTTTTT
TRBD1,.,TRBJ1-1,TRBV19,CASSIMSWDREDTEAFF,TGTGCCAGTAGTATAATGTCGTGGGACAGGGAGGACACTGAAGCTTTCTTT
.,.,TRBJ1-1,TRBV6-5,CASRGGFMNTEAFF,TGTGCCAGCAGGGGAGGGTTTATGAACACTGAAGCTTTCTTT
.,.,TRBJ2-5,TRBV7-8,CASSSSGRGETQYF,TGTGCCAGCAGTAGTAGCGGAAGGGGAGAGACCCAGTACTTC
.,.,TRBJ2-7,TRBV7-2,CASSHSRASSYEQYF,TGTGCCAGCAGCCACTCCAGGGCGAGCTCCTACGAGCAGTACTTC
TRBD2,once,TRBJ2-1,TRBV9,CASSVDPSGYNEQFF,TGTGCCAGCAGCGTAGATCCTAGCGGATACAATGAGCAGTTCTTC
TRBD1,.,TRBJ1-1,TRBV19,CASRRVFGQGGNTEAFF,TGTGCCAGCAGAAGGGTATTCGGACAGGGCGGGAACACTGAAGCTTTCTTT
TRBD2,once,TRBJ2-1,TRBV14,CASSHSLAGVDYNEQFF,TGTGCCAGCAGCCACTCGCTAGCGGGGGTGGACTACAATGAGCAGTTCTTC
TRBD1,.,TRBJ1-4,TRBV19,CASSILWDRGEKLFF,TGTGCCAGTAGTATCCTTTGGGACAGGGGTGAAAAACTGTTTTTT
.,.,TRBJ2-1,TRBV6-8,CASSAGGGPRNEQFF,TGTGCCAGCAGTGCTGGGGGGGGGCCTAGGAATGAGCAGTTCTTC
.,.,TRBJ2-7,TRBV7-8,CASSLARGVEQYF,TGTGCCAGCAGCTTAGCGCGGGGTGTCGAGCAGTACTTC
TRBD2,.,TRBJ2-5,TRBV6-2/TRBV6-3,CASSYRRGGPRETQYF,TGTGCCAGCAGTTATCGGCGGGGGGGCCCAAGGGAGACCCAGTACTTC
TRBD2,.,TRBJ2-1,TRBV11-2,CASSFPVSAGGRDEQFF,TGTGCCAGCAGCTTCCCCGTATCAGCGGGGGGGCGCGATGAGCAGTTCTTC
.,.,TRBJ1-2,TRBV7-9,CASSLAGGNYGYTF,TGTGCCAGCAGCTTAGCCGGGGGTAACTATGGCTACACCTTC
.,.,TRBJ2-7,TRBV12-3/TRBV12-4,CASSPDTYEQYF,TGTGCCAGCAGCCCAGACACGTACGAGCAGTACTTC
.,.,TRBJ2-2,TRBV18,CASSTQGLGTGELFF,TGTGCCAGCTCAACCCAGGGCCTCGGGACCGGGGAGCTGTTTTTT
.,.,TRBJ1-2,TRBV7-8,CASSLGPLYYGYTF,TGTGCCAGCAGCTTAGGTCCACTCTACTATGGCTACACCTTC
TRBD1,.,TRBJ2-3,TRBV5-8,CASSNGRGSSTDTQYF,TGTGCCAGCAGCAATGGCAGGGGGAGTAGCACAGATACGCAGTATTTT
.,.,TRBJ1-1,TRBV19,CASSPREVNTEAFF,TGTGCCAGTAGTCCACGAGAAGTGAACACTGAAGCTTTCTTT
.,.,TRBJ1-1,TRBV6-1,CASSEHNTEAFF,TGTGCCAGCAGTGAACATAACACTGAAGCTTTCTTT
TRBD2,.,TRBJ2-7,TRBV6-5,CASRALLAGDEQYF,TGTGCCAGCAGAGCCCTCTTAGCGGGGGACGAGCAGTACTTC
TRBD1,.,TRBJ1-3,TRBV6-5,CASRDRYSGNTIYF,TGTGCCAGCAGGGACAGGTACTCTGGAAACACCATATATTTT
.,once,TRBJ1-2,TRBV7-2,CASSLSGGGYGYTF,TGTGCCAGCAGCTTATCTGGGGGAGGCTATGGCTACACCTTC
.,.,TRBJ2-1,TRBV19,CATRRETYNEQFF,TGTGCCACCCGGAGGGAGACCTACAATGAGCAGTTCTTC
.,.,TRBJ1-4,TRBV4-2,CASSQELWAGRGNNEKLFF,TGTGCCAGCAGCCAAGAGTTATGGGCTGGACGGGGGAATAATGAAAAACTGTTTTTT
TRBD1,.,TRBJ1-2,TRBV5-1,CASSGQDYGYTF,TGCGCCAGCAGCGGACAGGACTATGGCTACACCTTC
TRBD1,few,TRBJ2-7,TRBV9,CASSVSGTVSYEQYF,TGTGCCAGCAGCGTGTCCGGGACAGTCTCCTACGAGCAGTACTTC
TRBD1,.,TRBJ2-7,TRBV25-1,CASSARDRPPWEQYF,TGTGCCAGCAGCGCACGGGACAGGCCTCCGTGGGAGCAGTACTTC
.,.,TRBJ2-1,TRBV10-2,CASSRGAHNEQFF,TGCGCCAGCTCCCGGGGGGCCCACAATGAGCAGTTCTTC
.,.,TRBJ2-5,TRBV5-4,CASSRPGLSSGEETQYF,TGTGCCAGCAGCCGGCCGGGGCTTTCGTCGGGGGAAGAGACCCAGTACTTC
.,.,TRBJ1-6,TRBV10-3,CAISEQGAINNSPLHF,TGTGCCATCAGTGAACAGGGAGCCATAAATAATTCACCCCTCCACTTT
TRBD2,.,TRBJ2-1,TRBV4-1,CASSATSGGGGSYNEQFF,TGCGCCAGCAGCGCGACTAGCGGGGGTGGGGGCTCCTACAATGAGCAGTTCTTC
.,.,TRBJ1-1,TRBV9,CASSVDVTNTEAFF,TGTGCCAGCAGCGTAGATGTGACAAACACTGAAGCTTTCTTT
TRBD2,.,TRBJ2-3,TRBV6-2/TRBV6-3,CASSYPRTRPSPDTQYF,TGTGCCAGCAGTTACCCCCGGACTAGACCTTCGCCAGATACGCAGTATTTT
.,.,TRBJ2-5,TRBV12-5,CASGTGHRETQYF,TGTGCTAGTGGTACCGGACATCGGGAGACCCAGTACTTC
.,.,TRBJ1-1,TRBV19,CASSIDRPGKTEAFF,TGTGCCAGTAGTATAGATCGTCCAGGAAAAACTGAAGCTTTCTTT
TRBD1,.,TRBJ1-6,TRBV25-1,CASSAGTAYNSPLHF,TGTGCCAGCAGTGCCGGGACAGCCTATAATTCACCCCTCCACTTT
.,.,TRBJ1-2,TRBV3-1/TRBV3-2,CASSHDRDNFLNYGYTF,TGTGCCAGCAGCCATGATAGGGACAACTTCCTTAACTATGGCTACACCTTC
TRBD1,.,TRBJ2-7,TRBV29-1,CSALDRGNGEQYF,TGCAGCGCCCTGGACAGGGGCAATGGCGAGCAGTACTTC
.,.,TRBJ1-2,TRBV19,CASSIEAGASYGYTF,TGTGCCAGTAGTATAGAGGCAGGGGCCTCCTATGGCTACACCTTC
TRBD1,.,TRBJ1-1,TRBV18,CASSPPDRATEAFF,TGTGCCAGCTCACCTCCAGACAGGGCCACTGAAGCTTTCTTT